This T cell receptor beta chain was identified in a study of long-term antiretroviral therapy in people with HIV. About this clone: Antigen unknown.

Version v3.0 of the immunoSEQ assay was performed at survey level. The data were produced by immunoSEQ multiplex PCR, yet TCRdb's version contains in-frame clones alone and is incomplete. The data hold roughly 18,000 clones, with 80% to 95% observed a single time. Study-level results: Clones that had undergone expansion before ART prevailed in the repertoire throughout all time points. HIV repertoires covered narrower CDR3 length ranges than controls did. The study collected blood between about 2003 and 2017, possibly under older ART regimens.

Sequenced material: unsorted PBMCs, taken 0.6 years after starting antiretroviral therapy. This receptor was identified in a woman between 35 and 50 years old with HIV.

CDR3 coding DNA: TGTGCCAGCAGCTTCTACGCGGGGGGAAGAGACGAGCAGTACTTC. Translating it yields CASSFYAGGRDEQYF. The rearrangement links TRBV13 to TRBJ2-7; TRBD2 aligns across 8 bases. Trimming at V came to 3 bases and at J to 5 bases, leaving 9 bases not matched to a gene. Germline V CDR1 and CDR2: PRHDT, FYEKMQ (reference sequence). The CDR3 spans 15 residues. Variable domain in full (rest from reference TRBV13 and TRBJ2-7): AAGVIQSPRHLIKEKRETATLKCYPIPRHDTVYWYQQGPGQDPQFLISFYEKMQSDKGSIPDRFSAQQFSDYHSELNMSSLELGDSALYFCASSFYAGGRDEQYFGPGTRLTVT.